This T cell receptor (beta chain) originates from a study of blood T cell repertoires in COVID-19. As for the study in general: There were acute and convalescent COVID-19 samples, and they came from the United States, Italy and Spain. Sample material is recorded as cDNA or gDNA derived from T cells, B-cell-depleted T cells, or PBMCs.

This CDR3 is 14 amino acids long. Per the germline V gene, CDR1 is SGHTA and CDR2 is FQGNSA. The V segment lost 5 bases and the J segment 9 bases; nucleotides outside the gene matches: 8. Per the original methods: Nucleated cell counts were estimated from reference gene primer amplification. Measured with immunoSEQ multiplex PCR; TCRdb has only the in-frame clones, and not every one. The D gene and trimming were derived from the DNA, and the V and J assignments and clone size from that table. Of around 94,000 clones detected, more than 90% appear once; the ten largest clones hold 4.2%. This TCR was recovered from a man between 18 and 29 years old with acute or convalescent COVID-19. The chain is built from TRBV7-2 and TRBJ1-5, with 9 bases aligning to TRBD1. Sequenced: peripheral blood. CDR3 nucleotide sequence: TGTGCCAGCAGCCCGGACAGGGGTCTCTCGCCCCAGCATTTT. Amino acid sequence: CASSPDRGLSPQHF.